This T cell receptor beta chain was profiled in a study of T cells in Graves' hyperthyroidism and ophthalmopathy. In its sample, this clonotype was seen many times. Its antigen remains unidentified. Germline CDR1 MNHNS, CDR2 SASEGT. The CDR3 contains 16 residues. Trimming removed 5 bases at V and 7 bases at J, with 24 bases between. Researchers amplified the TCR beta CDR3 regions from RNA transcripts. In the first-round RT-PCR of the TCR CDR3, the HTBI primer set was used. TCRdb reanalysed the multiplex PCR reads using MiXCR and keeps one entry per CDR3 protein. The sample records 500,000 to 700,000 distinct CDR3 sequences, around 17% being singletons. Study results and caveats: Stable hyperthyroidism was told apart from ophthalmopathy by a model built on 13 V-J features. Model predictions of ophthalmopathy came a median approximately 6 months before onset. Most expanded thyroid clonotypes above 0.001 recurred in blood.

The receptor comes from a young woman with Graves' hyperthyroidism. The sequencing sample was made of blood. This chain uses TRBV6-1 with TRBJ2-7; D is unresolved. The DNA of the CDR3 is TGTGCCAGCAGTAGGGTTGGCACCCTAAACGTCGGGGAGCAGTACTTC. Translation: CASSRVGTLNVGEQYF.